This entry features one TCR beta chain sequence. The CDR3 runs to 16 residues. Germline-derived CDR1 and CDR2 are LNHDA and SQIVND (reference sequence). The V gene lost 5 bases and the J gene lost 0 bases, with 16 bases spanning the gap. The protocol was immunoSEQ multiplex PCR, while the TCRdb copy is restricted to in-frame clones and leaves out a portion. The data show about 140,000 clones, approximately 84% seen once. This entry comes from a study of blood T cell repertoires in COVID-19. In the study overall: Acute-phase and convalescent COVID-19 samples originated in the United States, Italy and Spain. The analysed material was cDNA or gDNA that came from T cells, B-cell-depleted T cells, or PBMCs.

The TCR sequence derives from a man aged 35 to 55 with acute COVID-19. The specimen was PBMCs or T cells enriched from blood (not recorded which). The chain joins TRBV19 to TRBJ1-1; D is undetermined. CDR3 sequence reads: CASSPFFEVMNTEAFF. CDR3 sequence (DNA): TGTGCCAGTAGTCCTTTTTTTGAGGTCATGAACACTGAAGCTTTCTTT.